Listed below are T cell receptor beta chains from one sample, sequenced in a study of regulatory dendritic cells for organ transplantation. Only in-frame clones appear in the TCRdb table, and some are missing; sequencing was by immunoSEQ multiplex PCR. The table shows about 30,000 clones, with over 75% occurring only once. Material: memory CD4+ T cells from blood. These receptors all come from a human donor in good health. The CDR3 runs from the conserved cysteine through the conserved F or W. Each record gives: D gene, clone size, V gene, J gene, CDR3 protein, CDR3 DNA. The D gene is left open where the match is weak. Only part of the rows carry a size: once, few, many, or a class if the clone is expanded.

NA,NA,TRBV20-1,TRBJ1-2,CSASTAYGYTF,TGCAGTGCTAGTACAGCCTATGGCTACACCTTC
TRBD1,NA,TRBV6-1,TRBJ2-5,CAGRARPGQQETQYF,TGTGCCGGACGAGCGAGGCCGGGACAGCAAGAGACCCAGTACTTC
NA,NA,TRBV9,TRBJ2-5,CASSEGLGLSNGAQYF,TGTGCCAGCAGCGAGGGGCTAGGACTCTCGAATGGGGCCCAGTACTTC
NA,NA,TRBV25-1,TRBJ1-2,CASSLSRSLYGYTF,TGTGCCAGCAGCCTTTCTAGGTCTCTTTATGGCTACACCTTC
NA,few,TRBV30,TRBJ2-4,CAWRPLMGDKNIQYF,TGTGCCTGGAGGCCCCTCATGGGGGACAAAAACATTCAGTACTTC
NA,NA,TRBV7-2,TRBJ2-1,CASSRTSNTYNEQFF,TGTGCCAGCAGTAGGACTTCCAACACCTACAATGAGCAGTTCTTC
TRBD1,few,TRBV23-1,TRBJ1-2,CASRRTGAGGYTF,TGCGCCAGCAGACGAACAGGGGCGGGAGGCTACACCTTC
NA,NA,TRBV7-2,TRBJ2-2,CASRSDPGNTGELFF,TGTGCCAGCAGGTCAGATCCTGGGAACACCGGGGAGCTGTTTTTT
NA,NA,TRBV5-4,TRBJ2-3,CASSLGRGQEITDTQYF,TGTGCCAGCAGCTTAGGACGGGGACAAGAAATCACAGATACGCAGTATTTT
NA,NA,TRBV14,TRBJ1-3,CASSPARSGNTIYF,TGTGCCAGCAGCCCCGCCCGCTCTGGAAACACCATATATTTT
NA,NA,TRBV5-3,TRBJ1-2,CARSLDPDRQALSANYGYTF,TGTGCCAGAAGCTTGGACCCCGACAGGCAAGCGCTATCAGCTAACTATGGCTACACCTTC
TRBD1,NA,TRBV4-3,TRBJ2-1,CASSQDRDRVVDEQFF,TGCGCCAGCAGCCAAGACCGGGACAGGGTTGTCGATGAGCAGTTCTTC
TRBD1,NA,TRBV6-6,TRBJ2-1,CASRDRGPYEQFF,TGTGCCAGCAGGGACAGGGGGCCATATGAGCAGTTCTTC
NA,NA,TRBV9,TRBJ2-2,CASSSRGGLNTGELFF,TGTGCCAGCAGCTCCCGGGGCGGACTCAACACCGGGGAGCTGTTTTTT
TRBD2,NA,TRBV6-5,TRBJ2-1,CASRPNRSGLGIF,TGTGCCAGCAGACCCAATCGGTCGGGACTAGGGATCTTC
NA,NA,TRBV6-1,TRBJ2-1,CASSARQETYNEQFF,TGTGCCAGCAGTGCGCGACAGGAAACATACAATGAGCAGTTCTTC
NA,NA,TRBV14,TRBJ2-7,CASSQYGRLITYEQYF,TGTGCCAGCAGCCAATATGGCAGGCTAATCACCTACGAGCAGTACTTC
TRBD1,NA,TRBV19,TRBJ1-1,CASSIEGGYTEAFF,TGTGCCAGTAGTATAGAAGGGGGCTACACTGAAGCTTTCTTT
NA,few,TRBV6-6,TRBJ1-5,CASSTGLYSNQPQHF,TGTGCCAGCAGTACGGGTCTCTATAGCAATCAGCCCCAGCATTTT
NA,NA,TRBV7-9,TRBJ2-3,CASSLRPDTQYF,TGTGCCAGCAGCTTACGCCCAGATACGCAGTATTTT
TRBD1,NA,TRBV5-1,TRBJ2-3,CASRLQGAADTQYF,TGCGCCAGCAGATTACAGGGGGCGGCAGATACGCAGTATTTT
NA,NA,TRBV30,TRBJ2-5,CAWSVRQFGQYF,TGTGCCTGGAGTGTACGCCAGTTCGGCCAGTACTTC
TRBD2,NA,TRBV29-1,TRBJ2-1,CSVEGTPVTSGGGVQFF,TGCAGCGTTGAAGGTACCCCCGTCACTAGCGGGGGGGGTGTGCAGTTCTTC
NA,NA,TRBV7-6,TRBJ2-7,CASSLGPGARYEQYF,TGTGCCAGCAGCTTAGGGCCGGGAGCCCGCTACGAGCAGTACTTC
NA,NA,TRBV29-1,TRBJ2-1,CSVGELAYNEQFF,TGCAGCGTTGGAGAGTTGGCCTACAATGAGCAGTTCTTC
NA,NA,TRBV27,TRBJ2-1,CASRPRVVDEQFF,TGTGCCAGCAGGCCTAGGGTTGTCGATGAGCAGTTCTTC
NA,NA,TRBV7-7,TRBJ1-5,CASSAPQGRNQPQHF,TGTGCTAGCAGCGCACCCCAGGGGCGAAATCAGCCCCAGCATTTT
TRBD2,NA,TRBV5-6,TRBJ2-7,CASTGTSAFYEQYF,TGTGCCAGCACCGGGACTAGCGCTTTCTACGAGCAGTACTTC
TRBD2,NA,TRBV2,TRBJ2-7,CASRTSLGGRDPYEQYF,TGTGCCAGCAGAACCTCTCTGGGCGGGAGAGACCCCTACGAGCAGTACTTC
NA,NA,TRBV29-1,TRBJ2-2,CSVRGANTGELFF,TGCAGCGTGCGGGGCGCGAACACCGGGGAGCTGTTTTTT
NA,NA,TRBV7-2,TRBJ2-7,CASSASGREQYF,TGTGCCAGCAGCGCCTCAGGACGGGAGCAGTACTTC
NA,NA,TRBV28,TRBJ2-6,CASSSPSGGANVLTF,TGTGCCAGCAGTAGCCCCAGTGGGGGGGCCAACGTCCTGACTTTC
TRBD2,NA,TRBV7-2,TRBJ2-3,CASSIGGADTDTQYF,TGTGCCAGCAGCATCGGGGGGGCCGACACAGATACGCAGTATTTT
NA,NA,TRBV7-2,TRBJ2-6,CASSARVFGPGANVLTF,TGTGCCAGCAGCGCGAGGGTATTCGGGCCTGGGGCCAACGTCCTGACTTTC
NA,NA,TRBV6-5,TRBJ2-6,CASSSQDGANVLTF,TGTGCCAGCAGTTCCCAGGATGGGGCCAACGTCCTGACTTTC
NA,NA,TRBV4-2,TRBJ2-1,CAGSRGGNHNEQFF,TGTGCCGGCAGCCGTGGCGGGAATCACAATGAGCAGTTCTTC
NA,once,TRBV19,TRBJ2-5,CASSLHPRARKETQYF,TGTGCCAGTAGTCTGCACCCCCGGGCCCGCAAAGAGACCCAGTACTTC
TRBD2,NA,TRBV2,TRBJ2-7,CASSEALAGTSSYEQYF,TGTGCCAGCAGTGAAGCGCTAGCGGGCACCAGCTCCTACGAGCAGTACTTC
NA,NA,TRBV9,TRBJ2-3,CASSPNYPDTQYF,TGTGCCAGCAGCCCCAATTACCCAGATACGCAGTATTTT
NA,NA,TRBV7-2,TRBJ2-1,CASSFVGGAYNEQFF,TGTGCCAGCAGCTTTGTGGGAGGCGCCTACAATGAGCAGTTCTTC
TRBD2,NA,TRBV18,TRBJ2-1,CASSPQREGYNEQFF,TGTGCCAGCTCGCCACAGCGGGAGGGTTACAATGAGCAGTTCTTC
NA,NA,TRBV4-1,TRBJ2-5,CASSAPPRLHLETQYF,TGCGCCAGCAGCGCCCCCCCCCGACTCCACCTAGAGACCCAGTACTTC
TRBD1,NA,TRBV30,TRBJ1-1,CAWSVRDRGRTEAFF,TGTGCCTGGAGTGTCCGGGACAGGGGAAGGACTGAAGCTTTCTTT
TRBD1,NA,TRBV7-3,TRBJ2-2,CASSMTGANTGELFF,TGTGCCAGCAGCATGACAGGGGCGAACACCGGGGAGCTGTTTTTT
NA,NA,TRBV5-6,TRBJ2-1,CASSLDGRAYNEQFF,TGTGCCAGCAGCTTGGATGGGAGAGCCTACAATGAGCAGTTCTTC
NA,NA,TRBV7-8,TRBJ2-3,CASSFSSTDTQYF,TGTGCCAGCAGCTTCTCTAGCACAGATACGCAGTATTTT